The rows below give T cell receptor beta chains drawn from one sample of a study of CD8+CD57+ T cells in acquired aplastic anemia. One entry per CDR3 protein results from TCRdb running MiXCR on the reads. This repertoire shows some 140,000 distinct CDR3 sequences, less than 45% found once; its top ten account for 8% to 9.5%. Sequencing was done on a sample of sorted CD4+, CD8+, or CD8+CD57+ T cells (not recorded which) from PBMCs. These receptors were taken from a human donor in good health, serving as a control. CDR3s include the opening cysteine and the closing phenylalanine or tryptophan. D genes are given only for firm matches.

v_call d_call cdr3_aa
TRBV10-3 . CAISSTAAANYGYTF
TRBV29-1 . CSVVQGLNQPQHF
TRBV5-1 . CASSLGQETQYF
TRBV7-2 . CASSPTVFYEQYF
TRBV12-5 . CASGLVGPVETQYF
TRBV27 . CASSLEGVTSYNEQFF
TRBV10-1 TRBD1 CASSNDRGEAFF
TRBV7-6 . CASSLAVDQPQHF
TRBV25-1 TRBD2 CASSESLAGTTYEQYF
TRBV6-1 . CASSSILGALSSYEQYF
TRBV24-1 . CATSVQGRETQYF
TRBV28 . CASREQALYGYTF
TRBV11-2 . CASSLDRTSHEQFF
TRBV4-1 . CASSQAQGKAFF
TRBV30 TRBD1 CAWSPGTGNSNQPQHF
TRBV5-1 . CASSVASSSYNEQFF
TRBV7-8 TRBD1 CASSQGVVEKLFF
TRBV9 . CASSAGRSSYNEQFF
TRBV2 TRBD2 CAGGASGGYNEQFF
TRBV3-1 . CASSQGLLSSYGQYF
TRBV2 . CASRGEGERYGYTF
TRBV20-1 . CSAPTSSYNEQFF
TRBV6-4 . CASSDTGQNGYTF
TRBV6-1 . CASRLAGTGTDTQYF
TRBV19 . CASSIVTANTGELFF
TRBV10-3 . CAISPVGTSTDTQYF
TRBV20-1 TRBD2 CSARERGNPNTGELFF
TRBV29-1 . CSVEGRSRNTEAFF
TRBV29-1 TRBD1 CSVTRGLGGPTEAFF
TRBV7-2 . CASSLTSGELFF
TRBV19 . CASSLRFSTDTQYF
TRBV15 . CATSRRGLQPQHF
TRBV11-1 TRBD1 CASSPKGQGADGEIQYF
TRBV24-1 TRBD1 CATSDSGTGLRNTEAFF
TRBV5-4 . CASSLTGFNYGYTF
TRBV12-3/TRBV12-4 . CASSPLVGFGELFF
TRBV11-2 TRBD2 CASSRAGTSSEDEQFF
TRBV7-9 . CASSTTTYQETQYF
TRBV24-1 . CATSDGSHPQPQHF
TRBV15 TRBD1 CATSRDRPASGTGHEKLFF
TRBV12-3/TRBV12-4 TRBD2 CASSLTRPGTSNTETQYF
TRBV7-2 . CASSRGPEPGELFF
TRBV6-1 . CASREDRRSYNSPLHF
TRBV6-1 TRBD1 CASSERDRGRQAFF
TRBV4-1 TRBD2 CASSHPAGEQYF
TRBV5-5 TRBD1 CASSLVQGGTGELFF